These 31 T cell receptor beta chains were all obtained from the same sample, sequenced in a study of shared clonotypes between healthy human individuals. It was CD45RO-negative cells, positively selected for CCR7, that made up naive CD8 cells, with terminally differentiated effector memory CD45RA+ cells excluded. TCRdb's table, derived via immunoSEQ multiplex PCR, lists solely in-frame clones and lacks some. The sample lists over 2 million clones, about 95% occurring once. Input material: naive CD8+ T cells sorted from blood. The receptors were sampled from a young man in good health.

Details on this clone: The same CDR3 is also encoded by other DNA sequences in this sample. The chain uses TRBV7-9 and TRBJ2-3; D is possibly TRBD1 or TRBD2 (5 bases each). The CDR3 runs 14 residues. Germline loops: CDR1 SEHNR, CDR2 FQNEAQ (reference sequence). Trimming took 2 bases from V and 0 from J, leaving 6 bases between them. The CDR3: CASSLRDSTDTQYF. The CDR3 DNA is TGTGCCAGCAGCTTAAGGGACAGCACAGATACGCAGTATTTT.

This clone occurred once. CDR3 DNA sequence: TGTGCCAGCAGTGCAGGGTCGGGGCTTGAGCAGTACTTC. It yields the protein CASSAGSGLEQYF. The chain employs TRBV6-1 and TRBJ2-7, with D possibly called TRBD1 or TRBD2 (5 bases each). Trimming took off 4 bases at V and 7 bases at J, with 14 bases between the two ends. CDR1 is MNHNS and CDR2 is SASEGT in the germline V gene. The CDR3 runs to 13 residues.

This sequence joins TRBV7-8 and TRBJ2-2; weak D call: TRBD1 (6 bases). This CDR3 contains 16 residues. Germline values: CDR1 SGHVS, CDR2 FQNEAQ. The germline V and J ends were trimmed by 1 base and 5 bases, with 14 bases remaining between them. The CDR3 nucleotides are TGTGCCAGCAGCTTAGGGGCAGGGGTATTTACCGGGGAGCTGTTTTTT. Protein sequence: CASSLGAGVFTGELFF.

The chain has TRBV29-1 and TRBJ2-1; 10 nucleotides line up with TRBD2. J was trimmed by 4 bases and V by 0 bases; bases with no gene match: 6. CDR1 is SQVTM, CDR2 ANQGSEA, per germline. The CDR3 consists of 16 residues. CDR3 residues: CSVEDWLAGVYNEQFF. The CDR3, as DNA: TGCAGCGTTGAAGATTGGCTAGCGGGAGTGTACAATGAGCAGTTCTTC.

The chain is built from TRBV1 and TRBJ1-6. TRBV1 is termed a pseudogene. CDR3 length: 18 residues. The CDR3: CTSSKPGARSSYNSPLHF. The CDR3 bases are TGCACCAGCAGCAAGCCCGGGGCCCGGAGCTCCTATAATTCACCCCTCCACTTT.

The chain joins TRBV29-1 to TRBJ2-7, with D uncertain. There are 13 residues in the CDR3. Between the trimmed V and J ends, which lost 1 base and 4 bases, there was a span of 11 bases. Looked up from germline, CDR1 is SQVTM and CDR2 is ANQGSEA. The CDR3 region is CSVEGRTQYEQYF. The CDR3 DNA follows: TGCAGCGTTGAAGGCCGAACACAGTACGAGCAGTACTTC.

DNA for the CDR3: TGTGCCAGCAGTCTGGACAGCTTCTACACTGAAGCTTTCTTT. Translated, it gives CASSLDSFYTEAFF. This chain links TRBV6-1 with TRBJ1-1, with D tentatively TRBD1 (6 bases). V lost 5 bases to trimming and J lost 3 bases, with 13 bases between them. CDR1 and CDR2 from the germline V gene are MNHNS and SASEGT. CDR3 size: 14 residues.

The chain carries TRBV6-5 and TRBJ1-5, with unresolved D. This CDR3 is built from 14 residues. With 5 bases removed from V and 0 bases from J, the gap between germline ends came to 8 bases. CDR1 is MNHEY and CDR2 is SVGAGI in the germline V gene. The CDR3: CASSRYNSNQPQHF. Written as DNA, the CDR3 is TGTGCCAGCAGTCGATACAATAGCAATCAGCCCCAGCATTTT.

The chain joins TRBV2 to TRBJ2-2, with TRBD2 identical over 7 bases. There are 12 residues in the CDR3. Germline CDR1 is SNHLY and CDR2 is FYNNEI. J gave up 4 bases and V 10 bases, and 3 bases lay outside the gene matches. The DNA for the CDR3 is TGTGCCACCATAGCGGGCACCGGGGAGCTGTTTTTT. Its translation: CATIAGTGELFF.

The chain employs TRBV7-6 and TRBJ1-1; D gene unclear. Germline V gene lookup returns CDR1 SGHVS and CDR2 FNYEAQ. The CDR3 extends over 13 amino acids. The V gene lost 5 bases and the J gene lost 0 bases, with 7 bases spanning the gap. The CDR3: CASSPYLNTEAFF. The DNA for the CDR3 is TGTGCCAGCAGCCCTTACTTGAACACTGAAGCTTTCTTT.

V is TRBV6-5 and J is TRBJ1-5; D is possibly TRBD1 (5 bases). The germline gives CDR1 MNHEY, CDR2 SVGAGI. Trimming took off 0 bases at V and 5 bases at J, with 8 bases between the two ends. The CDR3 extends over 14 amino acids. For the CDR3, the DNA is TGTGCCAGCAGTTACTCGGGGGATGATCAGCCCCAGCATTTT. Protein sequence: CASSYSGDDQPQHF.

This clone came up once. The rearrangement uses TRBV28 and TRBJ1-1; no clear D. The V gene lost 7 bases and the J gene lost 6 bases, with 12 bases spanning the gap. This CDR3 contains 12 residues. Germline CDR1 and CDR2: MDHEN and SYDVKM. The CDR3 DNA reads TGTGCCAGCACCGGAGATAGTTCTGAAGCTTTCTTT. It encodes CASTGDSSEAFF.

This sequence joins TRBV5-4 and TRBJ2-7, with D possibly TRBD1 on 5 matching bases. Germline CDR1 is SGHNT and CDR2 is YYREEE (reference sequence). Deletions cut 10 bases from V and 4 bases from J, with 18 bases between. The CDR3 has 13 amino acids. CDR3 residues: CAGSYDSGYEQYF. In DNA form, the CDR3 reads TGTGCCGGATCTTATGACAGTGGATACGAGCAGTACTTC.

The gene calls are TRBV5-6 and TRBJ2-3, with 8 bases fitting TRBD1. CDR3 length equals 14 residues. Germline V gives CDR1 SGHDT, CDR2 YYEEEE. The V segment lost 5 bases and the J segment 2 bases; nucleotides outside the gene matches: 4. Here the CDR3 DNA reads TGTGCCAGCAGTTGGGACAGGATCACAGATACGCAGTATTTT. Protein sequence: CASSWDRITDTQYF.

About this clone itself: Other DNA sequences in the same sample also yield this CDR3. The rearrangement links TRBV5-1 to TRBJ2-7, with D perhaps TRBD2 (5 bases). The CDR3 runs 13 residues. Trimming took off 1 base at V and 0 bases at J, with 5 bases between the two ends. The germline V gene encodes CDR1 SGHRS and CDR2 YFSETQ. The CDR3 DNA is TGCGCCAGCAGCTTGACTAGCTCCTACGAGCAGTACTTC. Translation gives CASSLTSSYEQYF.

The genes are TRBV13 and TRBJ1-1; D is uncertain. In germline, CDR1 is PRHDT, CDR2 FYEKMQ (reference sequence). V lost 4 bases, J lost 1 base, and 10 bases lay in between. The CDR3 is 14 residues long. The CDR3 loop is CASSSMFSNTEAFF. The CDR3 DNA follows: TGTGCCAGCAGCTCTATGTTTTCGAACACTGAAGCTTTCTTT. Using reference TRBV13 and TRBJ1-1 for the parts outside the CDR3, the full variable domain is AAGVIQSPRHLIKEKRETATLKCYPIPRHDTVYWYQQGPGQDPQFLISFYEKMQSDKGSIPDRFSAQQFSDYHSELNMSSLELGDSALYFCASSSMFSNTEAFFGQGTRLTVV.

The chain combines TRBV29-1 with TRBJ1-4; TRBD1 matches 11 bases. CDR1 SQVTM and CDR2 ANQGSEA come from the germline V gene. Losses at the gene ends were 7 bases for V and 3 bases for J; bases not matched to a gene: 10. This CDR3 has 16 amino acids. The CDR3: CSAVTAGQGANEKLFF. CDR3 DNA sequence: TGCAGCGCTGTGACCGCGGGACAGGGGGCTAATGAAAAACTGTTTTTT.

The rearrangement uses TRBV14 and TRBJ1-1, with D possibly matching TRBD1 (5 bases). Germline V CDR1 and CDR2: SGHDN, FVKESK. V dropped 1 base and J dropped 7 bases, with 19 bases sitting between them. The CDR3 totals 16 residues. In DNA form, the CDR3 reads TGTGCCAGCAGCCAAGGGGTAGCCGGGACCGAGATTGAAGCTTTCTTT. This codes for CASSQGVAGTEIEAFF.

V and J are TRBV13 and TRBJ2-7, with 8 bases that match TRBD2. Germline V gives CDR1 PRHDT, CDR2 FYEKMQ (reference sequence). The trim removed 5 bases at V and 0 bases at J, leaving 3 bases unmatched. The CDR3 spans 14 residues. The CDR3: CASSNSGTSYEQYF. Here the CDR3 DNA reads TGTGCCAGCAGCAATAGCGGGACCTCCTACGAGCAGTACTTC.

The chain carries TRBV11-3 and TRBJ1-1; TRBD1 is a possible D gene (5 bases). CDR3 length: 14 amino acids. Deletions cut 2 bases from V and 1 base from J, with 8 bases between. Germline V CDR1 and CDR2: SGHNT, YENEEA. The CDR3 sequence is CASSLMGPNTEAFF. DNA for the CDR3: TGTGCCAGCAGCTTAATGGGGCCGAACACTGAAGCTTTCTTT.

Details on this clone: The sample carries other DNA sequences with the same CDR3. The gene calls are TRBV11-2 and TRBJ2-7; no firm D call. Germline V gene data show CDR1 as SGHAT and CDR2 as FQNNGV. This CDR3 has 13 residues. The V gene lost 0 bases and the J gene lost 2 bases, with 5 bases spanning the gap. This chain's CDR3 is CASSLEPTYEQYF. CDR3 bases: TGTGCCAGCAGCTTAGAGCCAACCTACGAGCAGTACTTC.

This sequence joins TRBV7-2 and TRBJ2-7; D is unclear. The CDR3 contains 13 residues. The V end was cut by 3 bases, the J end by 0 bases, with 6 bases between. Germline CDR1 SGHTA, CDR2 FQGNSA. Written as DNA, the CDR3 is TGTGCCAGCAGCTTTGAAGCCTCCTACGAGCAGTACTTC. It yields the protein CASSFEASYEQYF.

This clone was observed a single time. CDR3 DNA: TGTGCCAGCAGCTTAGGGACGGGACTGGAAGAGACCCAGTACTTC. Translated: CASSLGTGLEETQYF. This chain links TRBV7-9 with TRBJ2-5, with D possibly being TRBD2 (6 bases). Trimming cost V 1 base and J 3 bases, with 12 bases left between them. Looked up from germline, CDR1 is SEHNR and CDR2 is FQNEAQ (reference sequence). The CDR3 has 15 amino acids.

The chain joins TRBV27 to TRBJ1-5; 9 bases match TRBD1. Germline loops: CDR1 MNHEY, CDR2 SMNVEV (reference sequence). CDR3 length: 14 residues. J gave up 4 bases and V 11 bases, and 9 bases lay outside the gene matches. The CDR3 DNA is TGTGCCCCTCATCAGACAGGGGGGAATCAGCCCCAGCATTTT. Translating gives CAPHQTGGNQPQHF.

The J gene is TRBJ2-3, the V gene TRBV5-4; possibly TRBD1 or TRBD2 for D (5 bases each). Trimming removed 4 bases at V and 8 bases at J, with 11 bases between. The germline CDR1 and CDR2 sequences are SGHNT and YYREEE (reference sequence). This CDR3 has 12 amino acids. In DNA form, the CDR3 reads TGTGCCAGCAGCGCGACCGGGACTACGCAGTATTTT. Amino acids: CASSATGTTQYF.

The gene calls are TRBV4-3 and TRBJ1-4; D ambiguous. The germline V gene has CDR1 LGHNA and CDR2 YSLEER. The CDR3 length is 19 residues. V was pared by 0 bases and J by 6 bases, with 23 bases between. CDR3 sequence (DNA): TGCGCCAGCAGCCAAGACGGAAGGTCATTTGGTCGAGGTGATGAAAAACTGTTTTTT. Protein: CASSQDGRSFGRGDEKLFF.

This clone was picked up a small number of times. This chain joins TRBV5-4 and TRBJ2-4; D may be TRBD1 (6 bases). Per the germline V gene, CDR1 is SGHNT and CDR2 is YYREEE (reference sequence). V was cut by 3 bases and J by 0 bases, with 13 bases left in between. The CDR3 spans 16 residues. The CDR3 loop is CASSSYRDLAKNIQYF. CDR3 DNA: TGTGCCAGCAGCTCATACAGGGACCTAGCCAAAAACATTCAGTACTTC. Looking up the rest from reference TRBV5-4 and TRBJ2-4 gives the full variable domain: ETGVTQSPTHLIKTRGQQVTLRCSSQSGHNTVSWYQQALGQGPQFIFQYYREEENGRGNFPPRFSGLQFPNYSSELNVNALELDDSALYLCASSSYRDLAKNIQYFGAGTRLSVL.

This clone was counted between two and nine times. This chain joins TRBV4-1 and TRBJ1-6, with no clear D. CDR1 is MGHRA, CDR2 YSYEKL, per germline. Trimming shortened V by 0 bases and J by 14 bases, and 8 bases separated the two germline ends. The CDR3 covers 12 residues. The CDR3 protein is CASSQESSTLHF. CDR3 in DNA: TGCGCCAGCAGCCAAGAGTCGAGCACCCTCCACTTT.

This sequence joins TRBV27 and TRBJ1-1; D unresolved. Germline V gene data show CDR1 as MNHEY and CDR2 as SMNVEV (reference sequence). V lost 1 base and J lost 3, with 9 bases in between. The CDR3 is 14 residues long. The CDR3 loop reads CASSLYVRDTEAFF. CDR3 DNA sequence: TGTGCCAGCAGTTTATACGTGCGGGACACTGAAGCTTTCTTT.

This chain joins TRBV13 and TRBJ2-1; the match to TRBD2 covers 9 bases. The CDR3 consists of 17 residues. Germline V gene lookup returns CDR1 PRHDT and CDR2 FYEKMQ (reference sequence). V dropped 2 bases and J dropped 5; count of bases not matched to a gene: 10. The CDR3 nucleotides read TGTGCCAGCAGCTTAATGTACGCTAGCGGGGAGAACAATGAGCAGTTCTTC. It codes for CASSLMYASGENNEQFF.

The chain joins TRBV29-1 to TRBJ2-3, with no clear D. V lost 5 bases, J lost 2 bases, and 8 bases lay in between. Germline lookup yields CDR1 SQVTM and CDR2 ANQGSEA. The CDR3 spans 12 residues. This CDR3 reads CSVYEVTDTQYF. CDR3 DNA: TGCAGCGTTTACGAAGTCACAGATACGCAGTATTTT.